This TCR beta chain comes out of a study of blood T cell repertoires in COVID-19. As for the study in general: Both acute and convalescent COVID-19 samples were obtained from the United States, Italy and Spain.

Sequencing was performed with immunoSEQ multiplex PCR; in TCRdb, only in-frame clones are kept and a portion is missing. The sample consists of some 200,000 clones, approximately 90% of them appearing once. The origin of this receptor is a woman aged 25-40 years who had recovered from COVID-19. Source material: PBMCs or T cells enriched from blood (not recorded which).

Here the CDR3 reads CASSFGSSYNEQFF. CDR3 nucleotides: TGTGCCAGCAGCTTCGGGAGCTCCTACAATGAGCAGTTCTTC. This chain joins TRBV5-6 and TRBJ2-1; TRBD2 is a possible D gene (6 bases). Looked up from germline, CDR1 is SGHDT and CDR2 is YYEEEE. Trimming removed 2 bases from V and 0 bases from J, with 6 bases in between. CDR3 length: 14 amino acids.